This T cell receptor (beta chain) comes out of a study of identical twins. Trimming at V came to 5 bases and at J to 7 bases, leaving 8 bases not matched to a gene. Germline-derived CDR1 and CDR2 are LGHNT and FRNRAP. The length of the CDR3 is 16 residues. TCRdb passed the 5' RACE reads through MiXCR, listing each CDR3 protein once. The sample has 650,000 to 800,000 distinct CDR3 sequences, less than 10% seen once; the top ten hold 0.98%. This same sample was also part of a study on yellow fever vaccine responses in identical twins.

Input material: PBMCs. The V and J genes are TRBV12-5 and TRBJ2-1; 13 bases align to TRBD2. This clonotype originated in a woman under 30 in good health. The CDR3: CASGIRTSGSDNEQFF. The CDR3 region has the DNA TGTGCTAGTGGTATCCGGACTAGCGGGAGCGATAATGAGCAGTTCTTC.